This TCR beta chain was obtained from a study of blood T cell repertoires in COVID-19. At the level of the study: COVID-19 samples from acute and convalescent phases originated in the United States, Italy and Spain. T cells, B-cell-depleted T cells, or PBMCs supplied cDNA or gDNA.

Sequencing was performed with immunoSEQ multiplex PCR; in TCRdb, only in-frame clones are kept and a portion is missing. Seen here are around 200,000 clones, 70% to 90% observed once, and the top ten hold approximately 12%. CDR1 is LNHDA, CDR2 SQIVND, per germline (reference sequence). The CDR3 totals 15 residues. V lost 3 bases, J lost 2 bases, and 11 bases lay in between. Sequencing was carried out using peripheral blood. The V gene is TRBV19, the J gene TRBJ2-1; D is unresolved. This sequence was found in a young woman who had recovered from COVID-19. The chain's CDR3 is CASSIVGTAYNEQFF. Here the CDR3 DNA reads TGTGCCAGTAGTATTGTAGGAACAGCCTACAATGAGCAGTTCTTC. The full variable domain, rest sourced from reference TRBV19 and TRBJ2-1, is DGGITQSPKYLFRKEGQNVTLSCEQNLNHDAMYWYRQDPGQGLRLIYYSQIVNDFQKGDIAEGYSVSREKKESFPLTVTSAQKNPTAFYLCASSIVGTAYNEQFFGPGTRLTVL.